In its sample, the clone carrying this T cell receptor beta chain is medium-sized. Its cognate antigen is unknown. Sample time point: sample taken at primary tumor resection. The cohort: 70 to 75 early-stage, untreated non-small cell lung cancer patients. CDR3 size: 15 residues. V was pared by 3 bases and J by 1 base, with 5 bases of the junction left unmatched. CDR1 PRHDT and CDR2 FYEKMQ come from the germline V gene (reference sequence). TCRdb analysed the 5' RACE reads with MiXCR anew, one entry per CDR3 protein. The repertoire includes around 960 distinct CDR3 sequences, roughly 41% of them detected once, and about 16% sits in the top ten. This specimen comes from a study of spatial heterogeneity in lung cancer. The overall study: Detection consistently yielded more beta chains than alpha chains. Whole-study findings and limits: Approximate estimated coverage of tumor T cells amounted to 6.5% to 8% for alpha and 13% for beta chains. Tumoral mutation counts were tracked by counts of expanded intratumoral alpha and beta TCRs.

This chain uses TRBV13 with TRBJ2-5; TRBD2 matches at 7 bases. The source is a female donor with early-stage non-small cell lung cancer. The sequencing here drew on lung tumor tissue, taken at surgery. The chain's CDR3 is CASSLVGRAQETQYF. The CDR3 DNA reads TGTGCCAGCAGCTTGGTTGGGAGGGCCCAAGAGACCCAGTACTTC.